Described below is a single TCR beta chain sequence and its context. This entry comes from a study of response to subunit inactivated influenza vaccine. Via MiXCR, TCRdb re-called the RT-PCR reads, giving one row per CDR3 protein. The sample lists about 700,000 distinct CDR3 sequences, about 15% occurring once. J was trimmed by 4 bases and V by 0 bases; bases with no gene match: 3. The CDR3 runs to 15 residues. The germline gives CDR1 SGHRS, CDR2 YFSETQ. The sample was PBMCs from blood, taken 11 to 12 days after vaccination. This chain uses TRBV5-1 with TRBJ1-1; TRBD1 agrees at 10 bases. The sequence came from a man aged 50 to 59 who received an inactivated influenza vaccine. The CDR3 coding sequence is TGCGCCAGCAGCTTGGTGGGACAGGGGATCACTGAAGCTTTCTTT. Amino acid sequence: CASSLVGQGITEAFF.